This T cell receptor (beta chain) was sequenced during a study of blood T cells in healthy people across ages. A second PCR, run for about 6 to 11 cycles, used a sample-barcoded 5' primer plus a J-beta primer mix. Every individual sample yielded 3 million or more paired-end reads (each containing CDR3). TCRdb used MiXCR to reprocess the 5' RACE reads, holding one entry per CDR3 protein. In the table there are hundreds of thousands of distinct CDR3 sequences, under 45% of which are singletons. V lost 3 bases, J lost 2 bases, and 8 bases stayed unmatched. The CDR3 spans 16 residues. Germline lookup yields CDR1 ENHRY and CDR2 SYGVKD. Broader study findings: Possibly, changes in expanded clonotypes were confounded because donor CMV status was unknown. Age brought a roughly linear fall in TCR beta diversity measured per million T cells.

Note on this clonotype: What it binds is unknown.

Roughly 9.8 milliliters of peripheral blood were drawn from each donor. Sequencing was performed on blood. J is TRBJ2-3 and V is TRBV10-3; 7 bases fit TRBD1. The origin of this receptor is a man aged 55 to 69 in good health. The CDR3 protein is CAISERQGTITDTQYF. The CDR3, as DNA: TGTGCCATCAGTGAACGACAGGGCACCATCACAGATACGCAGTATTTT.